The 28 T cell receptor beta chains presented below share a single source sample, sequenced in a study of monozygotic twins with inflammatory bowel disease. TCRdb reanalyzed the 5' RACE reads and collapses them to one entry per CDR3 protein, without DNA. This table lists about 160,000 distinct CDR3 sequences. Sequenced: blood. The receptor set was obtained from a human donor with ulcerative colitis or Crohn's disease, or a healthy co-twin of an affected twin (not recorded which).

The J gene is TRBJ1-1, the V gene TRBV6-1. The CDR3 is made up of 11 amino acids. Germline lookup yields CDR1 MNHNS and CDR2 SASEGT. The chain's CDR3 is CASGEGTEAFF.

The chain carries TRBV23-1 and TRBJ1-5. TRBV23-1 is identified as an open reading frame with a role that is uncertain. This CDR3 is built from 15 residues. CDR3: CASSHQSYSNQPQHF.

This chain links TRBV20-1 with TRBJ2-1; TCRdb's D call, TRBD2, is unchecked because there is no DNA. The CDR3 has 16 amino acids. Germline CDR1 reads DFQATT; CDR2 reads SNEGSKA (reference sequence). The CDR3 loop reads CSARDSSLAGYNEQFF.

The V gene is TRBV7-6, the J gene TRBJ2-5; lacking DNA, the TRBD2 call made by TCRdb goes unchecked. CDR3 length equals 13 residues. Germline lookup yields CDR1 SGHVS and CDR2 FNYEAQ. CDR3: CASSSTSGPTQYF.

The chain combines TRBV7-3 with TRBJ2-5; TCRdb indicates TRBD1, and absent DNA this call remains unverified. CDR3 length equals 15 residues. CDR1 SGHTA and CDR2 FQGTGA come from the germline V gene. The chain's CDR3 is CASSPARGQQETQYF.

The rearrangement joins TRBV18 to TRBJ2-2; the D gene TCRdb calls, TRBD1, cannot be checked with no DNA. Germline V gene lookup returns CDR1 KGHSH and CDR2 LQKENI. The CDR3 has 15 residues. CDR3 sequence reads: CASSPDLPPTGELFF.

The chain is built from TRBV10-3 and TRBJ2-3; there is no DNA to check the TCRdb D call of TRBD2. Germline CDR1 ENHRY, CDR2 SYGVKD. The CDR3 length is 20 residues. CDR3 amino acids: CAISEVASAETHSSADTQYF.

The chain combines TRBV9 with TRBJ2-3. This CDR3 contains 14 residues. The germline CDR1 and CDR2 sequences are SGDLS and YYNGEE. The CDR3 is CASSVSDYTDTQYF.

V is TRBV5-1 and J is TRBJ2-2; the TRBD2 assignment by TCRdb is unverifiable without DNA. The V gene's germline CDR1 is SGHRS and CDR2 YFSETQ. The CDR3 extends over 15 amino acids. The chain's CDR3 is CASRISGTKTGELFF. The full variable domain, in which reference TRBV5-1 and TRBJ2-2 provide the parts outside the CDR3, is KAGVTQTPRYLIKTRGQQVTLSCSPISGHRSVSWYQQTPGQGLQFLFEYFSETQRNKGNFPGRFSGRQFSNSRSEMNVSTLELGDSALYLCASRISGTKTGELFFGEGSRLTVL.

V gene TRBV5-1 combines with J gene TRBJ2-1; the D call of TRBD1 rests on TCRdb alone, since no DNA is present to check it. There are 14 residues in the CDR3. Looked up from germline, CDR1 is SGHRS and CDR2 is YFSETQ. Here the CDR3 reads CASSHRTGRNEQFF.

The chain combines TRBV2 with TRBJ1-4. Germline loops: CDR1 SNHLY, CDR2 FYNNEI. The CDR3 extends over 14 amino acids. The CDR3 here is CASSEGRTNEKLFF.

The chain links TRBV28 to TRBJ2-5; TCRdb proposes TRBD1, but this gene call is untestable without DNA. The CDR3 totals 14 residues. Germline V gene lookup returns CDR1 MDHEN and CDR2 SYDVKM. The CDR3 loop is CASTPGRGWETQYF.

This CDR3 is CASSLVHYEQYF. The chain recombines TRBV5-1 with TRBJ2-7. The CDR3 runs to 12 residues. From germline, CDR1 is SGHRS and CDR2 YFSETQ. Full variable domain (remainder filled in from reference TRBV5-1 and TRBJ2-7): KAGVTQTPRYLIKTRGQQVTLSCSPISGHRSVSWYQQTPGQGLQFLFEYFSETQRNKGNFPGRFSGRQFSNSRSEMNVSTLELGDSALYLCASSLVHYEQYFGPGTRLTVT.

This chain links TRBV27 with TRBJ1-4. Looked up from germline, CDR1 is MNHEY and CDR2 is SMNVEV (reference sequence). The CDR3 totals 14 residues. The chain's CDR3 is CATRRLAANEKLFF.

The V and J genes are TRBV9 and TRBJ2-1; the D call of TRBD1 rests on TCRdb alone, since no DNA is present to check it. CDR1 and CDR2 (germline): SGDLS, YYNGEE. The CDR3 sequence is 15 residues long. The CDR3 here is CASSVSGQGVYEQFF.

The chain has TRBV7-2 and TRBJ2-7; TCRdb selects TRBD2, and the lack of DNA leaves this call unchecked. CDR3 length: 12 residues. Germline values: CDR1 SGHTA, CDR2 FQGNSA. CDR3 loop: CASQQTSNEQYF.

The chain combines TRBV5-1 with TRBJ2-1; the TRBD1 assignment by TCRdb is unverifiable without DNA. Germline loops: CDR1 SGHRS, CDR2 YFSETQ. CDR3 length: 14 amino acids. CDR3 sequence reads: CASSRDRGRDEQFF.

The gene calls are TRBV7-3 and TRBJ1-1. Germline loops: CDR1 SGHTA, CDR2 FQGTGA. This CDR3 has 18 amino acids. CDR3 sequence reads: CASSLSRTGSGMNTEAFF. Complete variable domain (other parts from reference TRBV7-3 and TRBJ1-1): GAGVSQTPSNKVTEKGKYVELRCDPISGHTALYWYRQSLGQGPEFLIYFQGTGAADDSGLPNDRFFAVRPEGSVSTLKIQRTERGDSAVYLCASSLSRTGSGMNTEAFFGQGTRLTVV.

This chain connects TRBV7-9 to TRBJ1-1; lacking DNA, the TRBD1 call made by TCRdb goes unchecked. The CDR3 sequence is 15 residues long. Germline V gene lookup returns CDR1 SEHNR and CDR2 FQNEAQ (reference sequence). CDR3 residues: CASSFGSGGGTEAFF.

V gene TRBV6-1 combines with J gene TRBJ1-5; the D gene TCRdb calls, TRBD1, cannot be checked with no DNA. There are 15 residues in the CDR3. Germline CDR1 and CDR2: MNHNS and SASEGT. This chain's CDR3 is CASSPQGGPNQPQHF.

The chain joins TRBV14 to TRBJ2-5; without DNA, the TCRdb call of TRBD1 cannot be checked. The CDR3 is made up of 17 amino acids. In germline, CDR1 is SGHDN, CDR2 FVKESK. The CDR3 here is CASSQAGQGARLETQYF. The complete variable domain, with remaining parts taken from reference TRBV14 and TRBJ2-5, reads EAGVTQFPSHSVIEKGQTVTLRCDPISGHDNLYWYRRVMGKEIKFLLHFVKESKQDESGMPNNRFLAERTGGTYSTLKVQPAELEDSGVYFCASSQAGQGARLETQYFGPGTRLLVL.

The V and J genes are TRBV3-1 and TRBJ2-1; the TRBD2 assignment by TCRdb is unverifiable without DNA. The CDR3 contains 15 residues. Looked up from germline, CDR1 is LGHDT and CDR2 is YNNKEL (reference sequence). The CDR3 protein is CASSPGTTSGDEQFF.

The chain couples TRBV18 to TRBJ2-2. There are 15 residues in the CDR3. Germline V gene sequence: CDR1 KGHSH, CDR2 LQKENI. CDR3 sequence reads: CASSPQDANTGELFF.

The genes are TRBV29-1 and TRBJ2-7; checking the TCRdb D call of TRBD2 is not possible without DNA. There are 12 residues in the CDR3. Looked up from germline, CDR1 is SQVTM and CDR2 is ANQGSEA. The CDR3 sequence: CSAGGGAYEQYF.

The chain has TRBV5-1 and TRBJ1-1; TCRdb outputs TRBD1, but without DNA this stays unchecked. The CDR3 is 11 amino acids. Germline V gene lookup returns CDR1 SGHRS and CDR2 YFSETQ. This chain's CDR3 is CASSAGTEAFF.

The V gene is TRBV7-2, the J gene TRBJ2-6. Germline CDR1 reads SGHTA; CDR2 reads FQGNSA. The CDR3 sequence is 15 residues long. The CDR3 protein is CASSVVPAGANVLTF.

The rearrangement joins TRBV7-2 to TRBJ2-4; TCRdb names TRBD2, which stays unverified in the absence of DNA. This CDR3 spans 16 amino acids. Per the germline V gene, CDR1 is SGHTA and CDR2 is FQGNSA. Here the CDR3 reads CASSAGRLAGGNIQYF.

The chain carries TRBV28 and TRBJ2-7; the D call of TRBD1 rests on TCRdb alone, since no DNA is present to check it. The CDR3 is 12 residues long. Germline CDR1 MDHEN, CDR2 SYDVKM. The CDR3 sequence: CASRTGSGEQYF. The variable domain in full, completed from reference TRBV28 and TRBJ2-7, reads DVKVTQSSRYLVKRTGEKVFLECVQDMDHENMFWYRQDPGLGLRLIYFSYDVKMKEKGDIPEGYSVSREKKERFSLILESASTNQTSMYLCASRTGSGEQYFGPGTRLTVT.